The sequence of this T cell receptor beta chain was determined in a study of blood T cell repertoires in COVID-19. The wider study: The United States, Italy and Spain provided the acute and convalescent COVID-19 samples. Sources were T cells, B-cell-depleted T cells, or PBMCs; the material itself was cDNA or gDNA.

Original analysis: The assay estimated nucleated cells by amplifying reference gene primers. Here immunoSEQ multiplex PCR was the method, and the copy in TCRdb shows in-frame clones only, minus some. V and J calls and clone size are as listed in that table; D and trimming were resolved from the DNA. The sample shows approximately 140,000 clones, 86% of them seen only once. Sequencing used peripheral blood. The TCR originated in a man aged 70 or older with acute or convalescent COVID-19.

The CDR3 sequence: CAWSEGVGFNTEAFF. Here the CDR3 DNA reads TGTGCCTGGAGCGAAGGGGTAGGGTTTAACACTGAAGCTTTCTTT. V gene TRBV30 combines with J gene TRBJ1-1; a possible D gene is TRBD1 (5 bases). This CDR3 contains 15 residues. Germline assignment: CDR1 GTSNPN and CDR2 SVGIG (reference sequence). Trimming shortened V by 3 bases and J by 2 bases, and 16 bases separated the two germline ends.